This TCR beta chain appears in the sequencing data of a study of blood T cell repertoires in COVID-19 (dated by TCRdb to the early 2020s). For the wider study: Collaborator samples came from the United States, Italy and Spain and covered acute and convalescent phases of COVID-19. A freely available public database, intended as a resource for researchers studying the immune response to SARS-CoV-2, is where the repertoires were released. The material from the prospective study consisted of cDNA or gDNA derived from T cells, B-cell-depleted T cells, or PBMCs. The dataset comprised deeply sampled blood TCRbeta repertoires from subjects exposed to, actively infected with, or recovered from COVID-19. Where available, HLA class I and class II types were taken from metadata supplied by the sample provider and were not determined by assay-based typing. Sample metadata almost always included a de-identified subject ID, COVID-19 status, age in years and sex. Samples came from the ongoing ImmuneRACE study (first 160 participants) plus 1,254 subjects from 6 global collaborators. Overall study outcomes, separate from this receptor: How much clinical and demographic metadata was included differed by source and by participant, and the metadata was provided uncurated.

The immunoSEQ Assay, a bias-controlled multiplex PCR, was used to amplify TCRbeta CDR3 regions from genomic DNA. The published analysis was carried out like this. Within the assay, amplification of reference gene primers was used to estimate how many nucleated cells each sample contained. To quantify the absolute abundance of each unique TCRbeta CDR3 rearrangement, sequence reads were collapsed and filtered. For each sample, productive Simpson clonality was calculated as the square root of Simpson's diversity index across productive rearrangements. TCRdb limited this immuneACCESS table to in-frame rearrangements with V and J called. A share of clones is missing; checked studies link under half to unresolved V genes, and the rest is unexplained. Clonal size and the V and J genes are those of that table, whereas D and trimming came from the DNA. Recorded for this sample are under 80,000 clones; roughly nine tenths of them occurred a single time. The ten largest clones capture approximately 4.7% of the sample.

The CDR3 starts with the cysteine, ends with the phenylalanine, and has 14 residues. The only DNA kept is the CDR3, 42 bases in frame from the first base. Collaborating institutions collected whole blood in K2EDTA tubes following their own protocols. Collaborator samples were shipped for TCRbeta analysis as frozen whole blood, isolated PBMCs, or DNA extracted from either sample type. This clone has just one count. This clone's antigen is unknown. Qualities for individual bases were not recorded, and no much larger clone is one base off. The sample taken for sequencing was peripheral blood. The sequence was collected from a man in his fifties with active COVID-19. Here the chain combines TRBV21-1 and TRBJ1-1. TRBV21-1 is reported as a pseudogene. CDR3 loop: CASSSWRLNTEAFF. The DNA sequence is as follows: TGTGCCAGCAGCTCATGGCGGCTGAACACTGAAGCTTTCTTT.